These T cell receptor beta chains were read from a single sample in a study of post-analysis software for immune sequencing data. Each CDR3 protein gets one entry after TCRdb re-called the PCR reads with MiXCR. The sample shows about 540,000 distinct CDR3 sequences, 34% of them seen only once. The source material was blood. The receptor source for this set is a girl aged 2-17 years with multiple sclerosis. The CDR3 runs from the conserved cysteine through the conserved F or W. The D gene is left open where the match is weak. The size field is filled for only some rows; it gives once, few, many or a size class.

V gene	clone size	D gene	J gene	CDR3 protein	CDR3 DNA
TRBV3-1	few	TRBD1	TRBJ2-1	CASSQDRDRGLFF	TGTGCCAGCAGCCAAGATCGAGACAGGGGTTTGTTCTTC
TRBV15	-	TRBD1	TRBJ1-2	CATVDGTGDLLSYGYTF	TGTGCCACCGTAGACGGGACAGGGGACCTGCTAAGCTATGGCTACACCTTC
TRBV12-3/TRBV12-4	-	TRBD1	TRBJ2-1	CASSPRTGLNDEQFF	TGTGCCAGCAGTCCGAGGACAGGTCTTAACGATGAGCAGTTCTTC
TRBV4-2	-	-	TRBJ2-1	CASSQDRESEQFF	TGTGCCAGCAGCCAAGATAGGGAGAGTGAGCAGTTCTTC
TRBV20-1	many	-	TRBJ1-2	CSARSVGYTF	TGCAGTGCTAGATCCGTTGGCTACACCTTC
TRBV2	-	-	TRBJ2-3	CASSETEVSTDTQYF	TGTGCCAGCAGCGAGACAGAGGTCAGCACAGATACGCAGTATTTT
TRBV27	-	-	TRBJ1-1	CASSLSSAGRRNTEAFF	TGTGCCAGCAGTTTATCGTCCGCAGGGCGCCGAAACACTGAAGCTTTCTTT
TRBV28	few	-	TRBJ1-1	CASSLIDTEAFF	TGTGCCAGCAGTTTAATAGACACCGAAGCTTTCTTT
TRBV7-9	-	-	TRBJ1-2	CAISDLVGYTF	TGTGCCATCTCGGACTTGGTTGGCTACACCTTC
TRBV19	once	-	TRBJ2-3	CASTTQGSTDTQYF	TGTGCCAGTACCACTCAGGGGAGCACAGATACGCAGTATTTT
TRBV24-1	-	-	TRBJ1-5	CATSDLDNQPQHF	TGTGCCACCAGTGATTTGGACAATCAGCCCCAGCATTTT
TRBV3-1	-	TRBD2	TRBJ2-1	CATRLAGENEQFF	TGTGCCACCCGACTAGCGGGGGAAAATGAGCAGTTCTTC
TRBV5-8	few	TRBD2	TRBJ2-5	CASSFKRAGFGETQYF	TGTGCCAGCAGCTTTAAAAGAGCGGGGTTCGGGGAGACCCAGTACTTC
TRBV11-2	few	-	TRBJ2-4	CASSPQGQAKNIQYF	TGTGCCAGCAGCCCCCAGGGCCAAGCCAAAAACATTCAGTACTTC
TRBV20-1	many	TRBD1	TRBJ2-7	CSARYRDRAGVGYF	TGCAGTGCTCGTTACCGGGACAGGGCTGGCGTTGGGTACTTC
TRBV9	-	-	TRBJ2-5	CASSVVPNNDETQYF	TGTGCCAGCAGCGTAGTCCCAAATAACGATGAGACCCAGTACTTC
TRBV3-1	few	-	TRBJ2-7	CASSPSTYEQYF	TGTGCCAGCAGCCCCAGTACCTACGAGCAGTACTTC
TRBV19	-	-	TRBJ2-1	CASSPGGGAPPYNEQFF	TGTGCCAGCAGCCCAGGTGGTGGGGCGCCACCTTACAATGAGCAGTTCTTC
TRBV9	many	TRBD1	TRBJ1-2	CASRRGGQEYGYTF	TGTGCCAGCAGGCGAGGGGGACAGGAATATGGCTACACCTTC
TRBV9	few	TRBD1	TRBJ2-3	CASSVGQGYTDTQYF	TGTGCCAGCAGCGTGGGACAGGGATACACAGATACGCAGTATTTT
TRBV10-3	-	-	TRBJ1-1	CAVLQGQNTEAFF	TGTGCCGTCCTTCAGGGACAGAACACTGAAGCTTTCTTT
TRBV29-1	-	-	TRBJ1-1	CSVVLGLNTEAFF	TGCAGCGTTGTCCTGGGACTAAACACTGAAGCTTTCTTT
TRBV14	-	TRBD1	TRBJ2-1	CASSQGGQGASDEQFF	TGTGCCAGCAGCCAAGGCGGGCAGGGGGCGTCGGATGAGCAGTTCTTC
TRBV13	-	-	TRBJ2-2	CASSLPGTLYTGELFF	TGTGCCAGCAGCCTCCCCGGGACACTCTACACCGGGGAGCTGTTTTTT
TRBV4-1	few	-	TRBJ2-3	CASSPEAAGARTDTQYF	TGCGCCAGCAGCCCCGAGGCCGCGGGGGCTCGCACAGATACGCAGTATTTT
TRBV6-6	-	-	TRBJ1-1	CASRERGGNTEAFF	TGTGCCAGCAGAGAGAGGGGAGGGAACACTGAAGCTTTCTTT
TRBV4-2	-	-	TRBJ2-1	CASSQGLGVNNEQFF	TGTGCCAGCAGCCAGGGACTTGGGGTAAACAATGAGCAGTTCTTC
TRBV20-1	-	-	TRBJ2-3	CSGGTDTQYF	TGCAGTGGGGGCACAGATACGCAGTATTTT
TRBV15	few	-	TRBJ1-5	CATSRDQGSKTSNQPQHF	TGTGCCACCAGCAGAGATCAGGGGAGTAAAACTAGCAATCAGCCCCAGCATTTT
TRBV18	-	-	TRBJ2-5	CASSGSVETQYF	TGTGCCAGCTCCGGCAGCGTGGAGACCCAGTACTTC
TRBV18	few	-	TRBJ2-6	CASSPYGRSGANVLTF	TGTGCCAGCTCACCATACGGGCGATCTGGGGCCAACGTCCTGACTTTC
TRBV29-1	few	TRBD2	TRBJ2-2	CSVSGGAFNTGELFF	TGCAGCGTAAGCGGGGGGGCTTTCAACACCGGGGAGCTGTTTTTT
TRBV27	once	-	TRBJ1-1	CASGGGGVEAFF	TGTGCCAGCGGGGGGGGTGGGGTTGAAGCTTTCTTT
TRBV12-3/TRBV12-4	few	TRBD1	TRBJ2-7	CASRAGQVYEQYF	TGTGCCAGCAGAGCTGGACAGGTCTACGAGCAGTACTTC
TRBV7-9	once	TRBD2	TRBJ2-3	CASSPRRSGGLADTQYF	TGTGCCAGCAGCCCACGGCGGTCGGGGGGTTTAGCAGATACGCAGTATTTT
TRBV28	few	-	TRBJ2-1	CASSSDPLWAGRYNEQFF	TGTGCCAGCAGTTCTGATCCCCTCTGGGCAGGTCGGTACAATGAGCAGTTCTTC
TRBV4-2	-	TRBD2	TRBJ2-7	CASSQADGLAGASGYEQYF	TGTGCCAGCAGCCAAGCCGACGGACTAGCGGGGGCGTCGGGCTACGAGCAGTACTTC
TRBV20-1	-	-	TRBJ2-3	CSASRTYGTTDTQYF	TGCAGTGCTAGTCGGACCTATGGAACCACAGATACGCAGTATTTT
TRBV20-1	-	-	TRBJ1-5	CSARERTWYQGNQPQHF	TGCAGTGCTAGGGAGAGGACCTGGTACCAAGGCAATCAGCCCCAGCATTTT
TRBV29-1	many	-	TRBJ2-2	CSVESATGELFF	TGCAGCGTTGAATCGGCCACCGGGGAGCTGTTTTTT
TRBV7-2	few	-	TRBJ2-1	CASLIERNLYNEQFF	TGTGCCAGCCTCATTGAACGCAATCTCTACAATGAGCAGTTCTTC
TRBV19	-	-	TRBJ1-1	CAGSIGTGEAFF	TGTGCCGGTAGTATAGGGACCGGGGAAGCTTTCTTT
TRBV29-1	-	-	TRBJ1-1	CSGGLNTEAFF	TGCAGCGGTGGGTTGAACACTGAAGCTTTCTTT
TRBV28	-	TRBD1	TRBJ1-5	CASSLLRGGNQPQHF	TGTGCCAGCAGTTTACTCAGGGGGGGAAATCAGCCCCAGCATTTT
TRBV20-1	-	TRBD2	TRBJ2-5	CSAPDKRGGETQYF	TGCAGTGCACCGGACAAGCGGGGGGGAGAGACCCAGTACTTC
TRBV5-1	-	-	TRBJ2-6	CASWGNAGANVLTF	TGCGCCAGCTGGGGTAACGCTGGGGCCAACGTCCTGACTTTC
TRBV7-2	few	-	TRBJ2-1	CASRRAGWSDEQFF	TGTGCCAGCAGGCGGGCGGGGTGGTCCGATGAGCAGTTCTTC
TRBV4-1	-	TRBD1	TRBJ1-4	CASTLRTGYEKLFF	TGCGCCAGCACCCTACGGACAGGGTATGAAAAACTGTTTTTT
TRBV29-1	-	-	TRBJ2-3	CSAHDRFTDTQYF	TGCAGCGCTCATGACAGGTTCACAGATACGCAGTATTTT
TRBV3-1	-	TRBD1	TRBJ1-6	CASSQGQGTRSPLHF	TGTGCCAGCAGCCAAGGACAGGGGACGAGGTCACCCCTCCACTTT